The TCR beta chain described here comes from a study of T cells in localized non-small cell lung cancer. For this clone: Antigen unknown.

Study conclusions and caveats: Highest T cell clonality was seen in uninvolved adjacent lung, surpassing that measured in tumor.

Assay: immunoSEQ multiplex PCR; the TCRdb copy retains only in-frame clones and omits some. The sample includes 2,000 to 2,500 clones, 25% to 30% seen only once; the top ten take less than 25%. V lost 6 bases and J lost 8; bases outside the gene matches: 11. The CDR3 runs to 15 residues. In germline, CDR1 is MNHGY, CDR2 SAAAGT. The TCR was taken from a male donor at least 60 years old with stage II lung adenocarcinoma. The chain joins TRBV6-8 to TRBJ2-1, with TRBD1 matching 9 bases. This specimen consisted of normal lung tissue next to the tumor, obtained before any cancer treatment. The CDR3 sequence: CASSRGQGRGDEQFF. CDR3 DNA sequence: TGTGCCAGCAGCCGGGGACAGGGTAGAGGTGATGAGCAGTTCTTC.